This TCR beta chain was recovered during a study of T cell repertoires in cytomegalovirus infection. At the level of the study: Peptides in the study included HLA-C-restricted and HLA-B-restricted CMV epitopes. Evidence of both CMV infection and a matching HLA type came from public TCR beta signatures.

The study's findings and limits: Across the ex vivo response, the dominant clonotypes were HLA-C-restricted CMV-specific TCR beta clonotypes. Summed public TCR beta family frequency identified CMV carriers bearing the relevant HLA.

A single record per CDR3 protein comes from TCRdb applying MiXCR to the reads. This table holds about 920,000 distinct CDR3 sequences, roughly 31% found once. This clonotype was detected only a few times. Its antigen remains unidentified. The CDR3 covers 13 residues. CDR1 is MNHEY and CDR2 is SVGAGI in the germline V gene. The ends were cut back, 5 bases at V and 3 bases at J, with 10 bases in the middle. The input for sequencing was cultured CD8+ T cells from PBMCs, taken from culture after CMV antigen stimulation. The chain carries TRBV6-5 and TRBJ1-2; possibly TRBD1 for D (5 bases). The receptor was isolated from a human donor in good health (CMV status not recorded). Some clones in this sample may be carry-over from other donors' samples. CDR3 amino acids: CASSADTDYGYTF. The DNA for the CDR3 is TGTGCCAGCAGTGCGGACACCGACTATGGCTACACCTTC.